These 30 T cell receptor beta chains originate from one sample sequenced in a study of blood T cell repertoires in COVID-19. TCRdb's table, derived via immunoSEQ multiplex PCR, lists solely in-frame clones and lacks some. The data show around 310,000 clones, approximately 90% seen once. The sample was peripheral blood. These receptors were obtained from a woman aged 45-65 years with active or convalescent COVID-19.

V and J are TRBV5-1 and TRBJ1-5; D gene uncertain. Looked up from germline, CDR1 is SGHRS and CDR2 is YFSETQ. V gave up 5 bases and J gave up 2 bases, with 11 bases separating them. The CDR3 has 14 residues. CDR3 region: CASSEGPGNQPQHF. CDR3 coding DNA: TGCGCCAGCAGTGAGGGTCCGGGCAATCAGCCCCAGCATTTT.

The J gene is TRBJ2-7, the V gene TRBV4-1; 12 nucleotides line up with TRBD1. The trim removed 4 bases at V and 5 bases at J, leaving 9 bases unmatched. CDR3 size: 16 residues. CDR1 and CDR2 (germline): MGHRA, YSYEKL. CDR3 loop: CASSLWDRGRGDEQYF. CDR3 in DNA: TGCGCCAGCAGCCTCTGGGACAGGGGGCGAGGGGACGAGCAGTACTTC.

The rearrangement joins TRBV19 to TRBJ1-3; D remains ambiguous. Trimming removed 3 bases at V and 4 bases at J, with 4 bases between. Germline V gene data show CDR1 as LNHDA and CDR2 as SQIVND (reference sequence). There are 12 residues in the CDR3. The CDR3 nucleotides are TGTGCCAGTAGTATTTTAGGAAACACCATATATTTT. This encodes CASSILGNTIYF.

V and J are TRBV6-1 and TRBJ1-4, with 7 bases lining up with TRBD1. This CDR3 comprises 16 residues. V lost 4 bases and J lost 7; bases outside the gene matches: 12. Germline loops: CDR1 MNHNS, CDR2 SASEGT. CDR3 sequence: CASSARRGQLGEKLFF. The CDR3 DNA reads as TGTGCCAGCAGTGCAAGAAGGGGACAGTTAGGTGAAAAACTGTTTTTT.

The rearrangement links TRBV6-2 or TRBV6-3 to TRBJ2-1, with 13 bases lining up with TRBD2. Trimming took 4 bases from V and 7 from J; bases not matched to a gene: 7. Germline V gene lookup returns CDR1 MNHEY and CDR2 SVGEGT. This CDR3 has 16 residues. Here the CDR3 reads CASSSRGTSGINEQFF. For the CDR3, the DNA is TGTGCCAGCAGTTCTCGAGGGACTAGCGGGATTAATGAGCAGTTCTTC.

The rearrangement joins TRBV27 to TRBJ2-1; 12 positions agree with TRBD2. The V segment lost 6 bases and the J segment 8 bases; nucleotides outside the gene matches: 5. The CDR3 length is 14 residues. CDR1 is MNHEY and CDR2 is SMNVEV in the germline V gene (reference sequence). CDR3 DNA: TGTGCCAGCAGGCTAGCGGGAGGGCTTGATGAGCAGTTCTTC. It specifies CASRLAGGLDEQFF.

The J gene is TRBJ2-5, the V gene TRBV7-2, with 13 bases identical to TRBD2. Germline CDR1 and CDR2: SGHTA and FQGNSA. This CDR3 has 18 residues. V lost 2 bases to trimming and J lost 4 bases; unmatched junction nucleotides: 10. CDR3 loop: CASSLWTSGGGRGETQYF. CDR3 DNA sequence: TGTGCCAGCAGCTTATGGACTAGCGGGGGTGGTAGAGGAGAGACCCAGTACTTC.

This clone was recorded a few times. An end of the junction differs from the germline gene, which may be a read error. V and J are TRBV19 and TRBJ1-2, with D hard to call. Germline V CDR1 and CDR2: LNHDA, SQIVND (reference sequence). This CDR3 comprises 8 residues. In DNA, the CDR3 is TGTGCCAGTAGGCCCCGAGGCTTC. Protein sequence: CASRPRGF.

This rearrangement joins TRBV5-4 to TRBJ1-1; the D gene is possibly TRBD1 (5 bases). There are 15 residues in the CDR3. V shed 4 bases and J shed 3 bases, with 16 bases lying between them. Germline V gives CDR1 SGHNT, CDR2 YYREEE (reference sequence). The CDR3 sequence is CASSKDGGIHTEAFF. The CDR3 region has the DNA TGTGCCAGCAGCAAAGACGGGGGGATACACACTGAAGCTTTCTTT.

This chain joins TRBV6-2 or TRBV6-3 and TRBJ1-3, with a tentative D call TRBD1 (6 bases). CDR3 length equals 14 residues. The germline CDR1 and CDR2 sequences are MNHEY and SVGEGT. V lost 5 bases, J lost 4 bases, and 12 bases lay in between. For the CDR3, the DNA is TGTGCCAGCAGTCAGGGGAACAGCGGAAACACCATATATTTT. Its translation: CASSQGNSGNTIYF.

The CDR3 sequence: CASSEGAGGEDTQYF. In nucleotides, the CDR3 is TGCGCCAGCAGTGAGGGAGCGGGGGGGGAAGATACGCAGTATTTT. The chain carries TRBV10-2 and TRBJ2-3; 10 nucleotides agree with TRBD2. This CDR3 is built from 15 residues. V trimming: 2 bases; J trimming: 5 bases; junction bases outside the gene matches: 4. The germline CDR1 and CDR2 sequences are WSHSY and SAAADI.

The gene calls are TRBV15 and TRBJ2-7; 8 bases map to TRBD1. V was clipped by 1 base and J by 3 bases; unmatched bases: 2. In germline, CDR1 is LNHNV, CDR2 YYDKDF (reference sequence). CDR3 length: 14 amino acids. CDR3 bases: TGTGCCACCAGCAGAGGGGGACAGGTCTACGAGCAGTACTTC. As protein: CATSRGGQVYEQYF.

The genes are TRBV11-2 and TRBJ1-5, with D perhaps matching TRBD1 (5 bases). The V end lost 1 base, the J end lost 4 bases, and 11 bases lay between the germline ends. This CDR3 has 15 amino acids. The germline gives CDR1 SGHAT, CDR2 FQNNGV. CDR3 sequence reads: CASSLAGRGNQPQHF. The CDR3 DNA follows: TGTGCCAGCAGCTTAGCAGGGAGGGGAAATCAGCCCCAGCATTTT.

This chain links TRBV29-1 with TRBJ2-1; D might be TRBD1 (6 bases). This CDR3 contains 14 residues. CDR1 SQVTM and CDR2 ANQGSEA come from the germline V gene. V was clipped by 5 bases and J by 6 bases, with 17 bases between them. CDR3 protein: CSVRDTTRGNEQFF. CDR3 sequence (DNA): TGCAGCGTTCGGGACACCACCCGGGGCAATGAGCAGTTCTTC.

The chain combines TRBV5-1 with TRBJ2-1; 9 bases agree with TRBD2. After removal of 2 bases from V and 1 base from J, the junction contained 4 bases not matched to a gene. The CDR3 runs to 16 residues. Looked up from germline, CDR1 is SGHRS and CDR2 is YFSETQ. The CDR3 here is CASSLGGRASYNEQFF. The CDR3 bases are TGCGCCAGCAGCTTAGGCGGGAGGGCTTCCTACAATGAGCAGTTCTTC.

The V gene is TRBV19, the J gene TRBJ2-1; tentatively, D is TRBD1 (5 bases). V was shortened by 1 base and J by 5 bases, with 9 bases between the two germline ends. Germline V gene lookup returns CDR1 LNHDA and CDR2 SQIVND (reference sequence). This CDR3 has 14 residues. DNA of the CDR3: TGTGCCAGTAGTATAGGGGCAGGGAACAATGAGCAGTTCTTC. It yields the protein CASSIGAGNNEQFF.

V usage is TRBV7-3 and J usage is TRBJ1-5; a possible D gene is TRBD1 (6 bases). This CDR3 has 15 amino acids. V was pared by 5 bases and J by 0 bases, with 11 bases between. The germline gives CDR1 SGHTA, CDR2 FQGTGA. The CDR3 bases are TGTGCCAGCAGCCCCGACAGGTATAGCAATCAGCCCCAGCATTTT. Its protein is CASSPDRYSNQPQHF. The full variable domain, its missing parts supplied by reference TRBV7-3 and TRBJ1-5, is GAGVSQTPSNKVTEKGKYVELRCDPISGHTALYWYRQSLGQGPEFLIYFQGTGAADDSGLPNDRFFAVRPEGSVSTLKIQRTERGDSAVYLCASSPDRYSNQPQHFGDGTRLSIL.

The genes are TRBV29-1 and TRBJ2-7; 10 bases line up with TRBD1. V was clipped by 7 bases and J by 2 bases; unmatched bases: 2. The germline CDR1 and CDR2 sequences are SQVTM and ANQGSEA. CDR3 length: 12 residues. The CDR3 reads CSGGQGAYEQYF. CDR3 nucleotides: TGCAGCGGAGGACAGGGGGCCTACGAGCAGTACTTC.

The chain carries TRBV30 and TRBJ1-2; possibly TRBD1 for D (6 bases). Germline CDR1 is GTSNPN and CDR2 is SVGIG (reference sequence). Trimming pared 3 bases from V and 7 bases from J, leaving 24 bases between. This CDR3 has 16 amino acids. CDR3 DNA sequence: TGTGCCTGGAGGGGCAGGGGACCAGGGAAGATTGGTGGCTACACCTTC. Translation: CAWRGRGPGKIGGYTF.

The chain is built from TRBV21-1 and TRBJ1-4. TRBV21-1 is termed a pseudogene. The CDR3 has 15 residues. The CDR3 bases are TGTGCCAGCAGCAAAAGTAAGGTTGCGGATGAAAAACTGTTTTTT. It translates to CASSKSKVADEKLFF.

J is TRBJ2-1 and V is TRBV19, with TRBD2 identical over 10 bases. This CDR3 spans 18 amino acids. With V trimmed by 3 bases and J by 1 base, 9 bases remained unmatched. In germline, CDR1 is LNHDA, CDR2 SQIVND (reference sequence). The CDR3 loop is CASSIASGSRWSYNEQFF. CDR3 nucleotides: TGTGCCAGTAGTATTGCTAGCGGGAGTAGATGGTCCTACAATGAGCAGTTCTTC.

This clone was recorded only once. The chain joins TRBV6-2 or TRBV6-3 to TRBJ2-1; 11 bases line up with TRBD2. The CDR3 consists of 16 residues. The ends lost 2 bases at V and 7 bases at J; junction bases unmatched: 7. Germline lookup yields CDR1 MNHEY and CDR2 SVGEGT. The CDR3 region has the DNA TGTGCCAGCAGTTACGCTACTAGCGGGGGAAGAAATGAGCAGTTCTTC. Its protein is CASSYATSGGRNEQFF.

CDR3 sequence: CASSLVPGDSYEQYF. In DNA form, the CDR3 reads TGCGCCAGCAGCTTGGTGCCCGGGGACAGCTACGAGCAGTACTTC. The V and J genes are TRBV5-1 and TRBJ2-7; 7 bases are a match to TRBD1. Germline V gives CDR1 SGHRS, CDR2 YFSETQ. CDR3 length equals 15 residues. The V segment lost 0 bases and the J segment 3 bases; nucleotides outside the gene matches: 6.

The V call is TRBV7-2, the J call TRBJ2-7; TRBD1 aligns across 8 bases. Germline CDR1 SGHTA, CDR2 FQGNSA. The CDR3 runs to 15 residues. After removal of 2 bases from V and 1 base from J, the junction contained 4 bases not matched to a gene. The CDR3 DNA sequence: TGTGCCAGCAGCTTACCGGACAGGGCTTCCTACGAGCAGTACTTC. Its translation: CASSLPDRASYEQYF.

This clone has just a few counts. The chain joins TRBV6-2 or TRBV6-3 to TRBJ1-1; no reliable D call. Per germline, CDR1 MNHEY and CDR2 SVGEGT. This CDR3 spans 13 amino acids. V was cut by 6 bases and J by 5 bases, with 13 bases left in between. CDR3 DNA sequence: TGTGCCAGCAGCTTTAGTAGAGGGACTGAAGCTTTCTTT. It specifies CASSFSRGTEAFF.

The rearrangement joins TRBV6-5 to TRBJ2-7; no reliable D call. The length of the CDR3 is 11 residues. The V gene lost 6 bases and the J gene lost 5 bases, with 8 bases spanning the gap. Germline V gene data show CDR1 as MNHEY and CDR2 as SVGAGI. The CDR3 region has the DNA TGTGCCAGCAGGGGCCATGACGAGCAGTACTTC. Its translation: CASRGHDEQYF.

The V and J genes are TRBV3-1 (or the pseudogene TRBV3-2) and TRBJ2-1, with D maybe TRBD2 (5 bases). Germline assignment: CDR1 LGHDT and CDR2 YNNKEL (reference sequence). Trimming removed 5 bases from V and 7 bases from J, with 12 bases in between. CDR3 length: 13 amino acids. The CDR3 loop reads CASSNAEGNEQFF. Here the CDR3 DNA reads TGTGCCAGCAGCAACGCAGAGGGAAATGAGCAGTTCTTC.

V is TRBV4-1 and J is TRBJ1-1; TRBD1 is a possible D gene (6 bases). From germline, CDR1 is MGHRA and CDR2 YSYEKL. V was cut by 4 bases and J by 1 base, with 13 bases left in between. CDR3 length: 15 amino acids. The CDR3 nucleotides are TGCGCCAGCAGCCCCCAAGGACAGAGGAACACTGAAGCTTTCTTT. This encodes CASSPQGQRNTEAFF.

The chain recombines TRBV7-2 with TRBJ1-1, with D possibly TRBD1 on 5 matching bases. Trimming left V 1 base short and J 3 bases short, with 12 bases between. This CDR3 has 15 amino acids. Germline CDR1 is SGHTA and CDR2 is FQGNSA. This CDR3 reads CASSLGTGGDTEAFF. The CDR3 coding sequence is TGTGCCAGCAGCTTAGGTACAGGAGGGGACACTGAAGCTTTCTTT.

This CDR3 reads CASSQDWGRVEKLFF. CDR3 nucleotides: TGCGCCAGCAGCCAAGATTGGGGGCGAGTTGAAAAACTGTTTTTT. V is TRBV4-3 and J is TRBJ1-4; tentative D call: TRBD1 (6 bases). The germline gives CDR1 LGHNA, CDR2 YSLEER. The germline V and J ends were trimmed by 0 bases and 7 bases, with 12 bases remaining between them. This CDR3 is built from 15 residues.